This T cell receptor (beta chain) came from a study of blood T cell repertoires in COVID-19. Study background: Collection of acute and convalescent COVID-19 samples took place in the United States, Italy and Spain. T cells, B-cell-depleted T cells, or PBMCs supplied cDNA or gDNA.

To note about this clone: Other DNA sequences from this sample encode an identical CDR3 as well.

Under the authors' procedure: Scientists estimated how many nucleated cells there were by amplifying reference gene primers. Measured with immunoSEQ multiplex PCR; TCRdb has only the in-frame clones, and not every one. For V, J and clone size, that table is used; D and trimming come from the DNA. This sample has about 85,000 clones; 85% to 90% occur once, and the top ten carry 3.5% to 5%. The CDR3 runs 15 residues. The V and J ends lost 0 bases and 3 bases, in that order; junction bases with no gene match: 4. Germline assignment: CDR1 SGHRS and CDR2 YFSETQ. This TCR came from a woman older than 75 with active or convalescent COVID-19. The chain has TRBV5-1 and TRBJ2-7; 9 nucleotides agree with TRBD2. The sequenced material came from peripheral blood. The CDR3 sequence is CASSLGGSGSYEQYF. The CDR3 nucleotides read TGCGCCAGCAGCTTGGGGGGTAGCGGGAGCTACGAGCAGTACTTC.